The entry that follows covers one TCR beta chain sequence. This sample is drawn from a study of naive and memory T cell subsets. Both TRBC1 and TRBC2 were covered by a beta constant-region primer of two equimolar oligonucleotides. Ligated cDNA was amplified by four rounds of PCR with nested alpha and beta constant-region primers and SP2. A 12-nucleotide UMI and the SP2 primer were added to the cDNA 3' end by oligonucleotide ligation. TCRdb itself ran the UMI-ligation and nested PCR reads through MiXCR, one entry per CDR3 protein. Altogether 95,000 to 150,000 distinct CDR3 sequences are present, 35% to 40% being singletons, with the ten largest covering approximately 0.9%. Overnight CMV lysate stimulation of fresh PBMCs defined donor CMV status by CD4+ IFNgamma. CD8 T cells were positively selected from what remained after CD4 positive selection. The trim removed 0 bases at V and 5 bases at J, leaving 9 bases unmatched. Germline V CDR1 and CDR2: SGHRS, YFSETQ. The CDR3 spans 17 residues.

The chain recombines TRBV5-1 with TRBJ2-1, with 9 bases aligning to TRBD2. Sequencing was performed on central memory CD4+ T cells from blood. This sequence was found in a human donor in good health. CDR3: CASSLEVLAGRNNEQFF. The CDR3, as DNA: TGCGCCAGCAGCTTGGAGGTTCTAGCGGGAAGAAACAATGAGCAGTTCTTC.